This is a list of T cell receptor beta chains from one sample in a study of blood T cell repertoires in COVID-19. Data came from immunoSEQ multiplex PCR; TCRdb stores just in-frame clones and leaves some out. The profile shows 24,000 or so clones, roughly 85% of them singletons. The source material was peripheral blood. The source of these receptors is a woman aged 80 or over with active or convalescent COVID-19. Each CDR3 is given with its conserved first and last residue. The D gene is left open where the match is weak. Clone size is stated in some rows and not others, as once, few, many or a class when expanded.

cdr3_aa: CATPRQDSYNSPLHF
cdr3_nt: TGTGCCACTCCCCGACAGGACTCCTATAATTCACCCCTCCACTTT
d_call: -
j_call: TRBJ1-6
clone_size: -
v_call: TRBV7-2

cdr3_aa: CATSDVANTEAFF
cdr3_nt: TGTGCCACCAGTGATGTGGCCAACACTGAAGCTTTCTTT
d_call: -
j_call: TRBJ1-1
clone_size: -
v_call: TRBV24-1

cdr3_aa: CASSYGKGPSSGNTIYF
cdr3_nt: TGTGCCAGCAGCTACGGGAAGGGCCCGAGCTCTGGAAACACCATATATTTT
d_call: -
j_call: TRBJ1-3
clone_size: -
v_call: TRBV5-4

cdr3_aa: CASSGGLFEKLFF
cdr3_nt: TGTGCCAGCAGCGGGGGCCTCTTTGAAAAACTGTTTTTT
d_call: -
j_call: TRBJ1-4
clone_size: -
v_call: TRBV7-2

cdr3_aa: CASSPGTGLRYEQYF
cdr3_nt: TGTGCCAGCAGCCCGGGGACAGGTCTTAGGTACGAGCAGTACTTC
d_call: TRBD1
j_call: TRBJ2-7
clone_size: -
v_call: TRBV7-9

cdr3_aa: CASSPGTGINQPQHF
cdr3_nt: TGTGCCAGTAGCCCCGGGACAGGGATCAATCAGCCCCAGCATTTT
d_call: TRBD1
j_call: TRBJ1-5
clone_size: -
v_call: TRBV19

cdr3_aa: CASSQTGTNTFF
cdr3_nt: TGTGCCAGCAGCCAAACCGGGACTAACACCTTCTTC
d_call: TRBD2
j_call: TRBJ2-7
clone_size: once
v_call: TRBV3-1/TRBV3-2

cdr3_aa: CASSRRGLAGDYNEQFF
cdr3_nt: TGTGCCAGCAGCCGACGGGGACTAGCGGGAGACTACAATGAGCAGTTCTTC
d_call: TRBD2
j_call: TRBJ2-1
clone_size: -
v_call: TRBV7-9

cdr3_aa: CASSQGATNEKLFF
cdr3_nt: TGCGCCAGCAGCCAGGGTGCAACTAATGAAAAACTGTTTTTT
d_call: -
j_call: TRBJ1-4
clone_size: -
v_call: TRBV5-1

cdr3_aa: CASRNRGWYGYTF
cdr3_nt: TGTGCCAGCAGGAACAGGGGGTGGTATGGCTACACCTTC
d_call: TRBD1
j_call: TRBJ1-2
clone_size: -
v_call: TRBV6-5

cdr3_aa: CASSKGASVDTIYF
cdr3_nt: TGTGCCAGCAGCAAAGGGGCGTCTGTGGACACCATATATTTT
d_call: -
j_call: TRBJ1-3
clone_size: -
v_call: TRBV7-2

cdr3_aa: CASSPSWGDRYEQYF
cdr3_nt: TGTGCCAGCAGCCCATCTTGGGGGGACCGCTACGAGCAGTACTTC
d_call: -
j_call: TRBJ2-7
clone_size: -
v_call: TRBV7-9

cdr3_aa: CASSPRGSGANVLTF
cdr3_nt: TGTGCCAGCTCACCAAGGGGATCTGGGGCCAACGTCCTGACTTTC
d_call: -
j_call: TRBJ2-6
clone_size: few
v_call: TRBV18

cdr3_aa: CASSLQGADYGYTF
cdr3_nt: TGCGCCAGCAGCTTACAGGGGGCGGACTATGGCTACACCTTC
d_call: TRBD1
j_call: TRBJ1-2
clone_size: few
v_call: TRBV5-1

cdr3_aa: CASTRSGGSGELFF
cdr3_nt: TGTGCCAGTACCCGCTCGGGGGGCAGCGGGGAGCTGTTTTTT
d_call: -
j_call: TRBJ2-2
clone_size: -
v_call: TRBV19

cdr3_aa: CASSRIVDSSYEQYF
cdr3_nt: TGCGCCAGCAGCCGGATCGTAGACAGCTCCTACGAGCAGTACTTC
d_call: -
j_call: TRBJ2-7
clone_size: -
v_call: TRBV4-1

cdr3_aa: CASSWTNNRGRFYGYTF
cdr3_nt: TGCGCCAGCAGCTGGACAAATAACAGGGGGCGCTTCTATGGCTACACCTTC
d_call: TRBD1
j_call: TRBJ1-2
clone_size: -
v_call: TRBV5-1

cdr3_aa: CASTQLQGGYTF
cdr3_nt: TGTGCCAGCACCCAACTACAGGGAGGCTACACCTTC
d_call: -
j_call: TRBJ1-2
clone_size: -
v_call: TRBV28

cdr3_aa: CASSLVGVGANVLTF
cdr3_nt: TGTGCCAGCAGTTTAGTAGGGGTTGGGGCCAACGTCCTGACTTTC
d_call: -
j_call: TRBJ2-6
clone_size: -
v_call: TRBV27

cdr3_aa: CASSPELSMVEQYF
cdr3_nt: TGCGCCAGCAGCCCCGAGCTCTCTATGGTCGAGCAGTACTTC
d_call: -
j_call: TRBJ2-7
clone_size: -
v_call: TRBV4-1

cdr3_aa: CASSSTRTSGRVGTDTQYF
cdr3_nt: TGCGCCAGCAGCTCGACCCGGACTAGCGGGAGGGTTGGCACAGATACGCAGTATTTT
d_call: TRBD2
j_call: TRBJ2-3
clone_size: -
v_call: TRBV5-1

cdr3_aa: CASSPSPMRTAYGYTF
cdr3_nt: TGTGCCAGCAGCCCATCCCCCATGAGGACAGCCTATGGCTACACCTTC
d_call: -
j_call: TRBJ1-2
clone_size: few
v_call: TRBV9

cdr3_aa: CASSHRPGQTDTQYF
cdr3_nt: TGTGCCAGCAGTCACCGCCCAGGACAGACAGATACGCAGTATTTT
d_call: -
j_call: TRBJ2-3
clone_size: -
v_call: TRBV6-2/TRBV6-3

cdr3_aa: CASSFSPGNTEAFF
cdr3_nt: TGCGCCAGCAGCTTCAGTCCAGGGAACACTGAAGCTTTCTTT
d_call: -
j_call: TRBJ1-1
clone_size: once
v_call: TRBV5-1

cdr3_aa: CASSLTENTEAFF
cdr3_nt: TGTGCCAGCAGCCTGACAGAGAACACTGAAGCTTTCTTT
d_call: -
j_call: TRBJ1-1
clone_size: -
v_call: TRBV12-3/TRBV12-4

cdr3_aa: CASSLGVGETQYF
cdr3_nt: TGTGCCAGCTCACTCGGGGTGGGAGAGACCCAGTACTTC
d_call: -
j_call: TRBJ2-5
clone_size: -
v_call: TRBV18

cdr3_aa: CAWSIGTSIYQPQHF
cdr3_nt: TGTGCCTGGAGCATAGGGACATCCATTTATCAGCCCCAGCATTTT
d_call: -
j_call: TRBJ1-5
clone_size: -
v_call: TRBV30

cdr3_aa: CASSLGDPGSDTQYF
cdr3_nt: TGTGCCAGCAGCTTAGGAGATCCGGGTTCAGATACGCAGTATTTT
d_call: -
j_call: TRBJ2-3
clone_size: -
v_call: TRBV11-3

cdr3_aa: CASMATKSGANVLTF
cdr3_nt: TGTGCCAGCATGGCAACCAAGTCTGGGGCCAACGTCCTGACTTTC
d_call: -
j_call: TRBJ2-6
clone_size: -
v_call: TRBV6-5

cdr3_aa: CASSRTGGAGVVNYGYTF
cdr3_nt: TGCGCCAGCAGCCGAACAGGGGGCGCCGGGGTTGTTAACTATGGCTACACCTTC
d_call: TRBD1
j_call: TRBJ1-2
clone_size: -
v_call: TRBV5-1

cdr3_aa: CSVVALGRTEAFF
cdr3_nt: TGCAGCGTTGTTGCTCTTGGGCGCACTGAAGCTTTCTTT
d_call: -
j_call: TRBJ1-1
clone_size: -
v_call: TRBV29-1

cdr3_aa: CASSSTGNTGELFF
cdr3_nt: TGTGCCAGCAGCTCGACAGGGAACACCGGGGAGCTGTTTTTT
d_call: -
j_call: TRBJ2-2
clone_size: -
v_call: TRBV7-3

cdr3_aa: CAISGGITEAFF
cdr3_nt: TGTGCCATCAGTGGAGGGATTACTGAAGCTTTCTTT
d_call: -
j_call: TRBJ1-1
clone_size: -
v_call: TRBV10-3

cdr3_aa: CASSLELAESSYEQYF
cdr3_nt: TGTGCCAGCAGCTTAGAGTTAGCGGAGAGCTCCTACGAGCAGTACTTC
d_call: -
j_call: TRBJ2-7
clone_size: -
v_call: TRBV7-9

cdr3_aa: CASSRDRSPATEAFF
cdr3_nt: TGCGCCAGCAGCCGAGACAGGTCACCGGCCACTGAAGCTTTCTTT
d_call: -
j_call: TRBJ1-1
clone_size: -
v_call: TRBV4-1

cdr3_aa: CASSLASGGRGNQPQHF
cdr3_nt: TGTGCCAGCAGCTTAGCATCGGGGGGGCGCGGCAATCAGCCCCAGCATTTT
d_call: -
j_call: TRBJ1-5
clone_size: -
v_call: TRBV7-9

cdr3_aa: CASRYTGTPRFGGYTF
cdr3_nt: TGTGCCAGCAGGTATACCGGGACACCTCGATTCGGGGGCTACACCTTC
d_call: -
j_call: TRBJ1-2
clone_size: once
v_call: TRBV5-6

cdr3_aa: CATSDTYRGSETQYF
cdr3_nt: TGTGCCACCAGTGATACGTACAGGGGATCGGAGACCCAGTACTTC
d_call: TRBD1
j_call: TRBJ2-5
clone_size: -
v_call: TRBV24-1

cdr3_aa: CASSLTLTGEQYF
cdr3_nt: TGTGCCAGCAGCTTAACGTTAACGGGCGAGCAGTACTTC
d_call: -
j_call: TRBJ2-7
clone_size: -
v_call: TRBV7-3

cdr3_aa: CAVGRANTQYF
cdr3_nt: TGTGCCGTGGGCAGGGCAAATACGCAGTATTTT
d_call: -
j_call: TRBJ2-3
clone_size: -
v_call: TRBV6-5

cdr3_aa: CASSIDPGRGNQPQHF
cdr3_nt: TGTGCCAGTAGTATAGATCCTGGGAGGGGCAATCAGCCCCAGCATTTT
d_call: -
j_call: TRBJ1-5
clone_size: -
v_call: TRBV19

cdr3_aa: CASSTRSETGELFF
cdr3_nt: TGTGCCAGCTCGACAAGGTCAGAAACCGGGGAGCTGTTTTTT
d_call: -
j_call: TRBJ2-2
clone_size: -
v_call: TRBV18

cdr3_aa: CASSPLTGTSNSPLHF
cdr3_nt: TGTGCCAGCAGTCCCCTCACCGGGACAAGTAATTCACCCCTCCACTTT
d_call: -
j_call: TRBJ1-6
clone_size: -
v_call: TRBV27

cdr3_aa: CASSPKVGSAGTDTQYF
cdr3_nt: TGTGCCAGCAGCCCTAAGGTCGGGTCTGCCGGCACAGATACGCAGTATTTT
d_call: -
j_call: TRBJ2-3
clone_size: -
v_call: TRBV7-9

cdr3_aa: CASSVSWGDYGYTF
cdr3_nt: TGTGCCAGCAGCGTCTCTTGGGGGGACTATGGCTACACCTTC
d_call: -
j_call: TRBJ1-2
clone_size: -
v_call: TRBV11-3